A single sample is the source of the 30 T cell receptor beta chains below, sequenced in a study of cytomegalovirus exposure and HLA in healthy donors. The PCR employed 60 Vbeta primers together with 13 Jbeta primers. TCRdb's table, derived via immunoSEQ multiplex PCR, lists solely in-frame clones and lacks some. The top ten hold 1.5% to 2% of the sample, which has 140,000 or so clones, about three quarters seen once. Specimen: PBMCs. These TCRs come from a middle-aged man in good health and CMV-seronegative.

The chain joins TRBV10-1 to TRBJ2-5; 8 bases are a match to TRBD2. Germline trimming cut 2 bases from V and 4 bases from J; bases unmatched to any gene: 3. Germline CDR1 WNHNN, CDR2 SYGVQD (reference sequence). The CDR3 is made up of 14 amino acids. The CDR3 coding sequence is TGCGCCAGCAGTGAGAGGCTAGCGGGAGAGACCCAGTACTTC. As protein: CASSERLAGETQYF.

The V gene is TRBV5-1, the J gene TRBJ1-5; 8 bases agree with TRBD1. With V trimmed by 4 bases and J by 7 bases, 7 bases remained unmatched. Germline values: CDR1 SGHRS, CDR2 YFSETQ. The CDR3 covers 14 residues. The CDR3 reads CASSVQGDGQPQHF. DNA for the CDR3: TGCGCCAGCAGCGTACAGGGGGATGGGCAGCCCCAGCATTTT.

The rearrangement joins TRBV11-2 to TRBJ2-3, with D unclear. Looked up from germline, CDR1 is SGHAT and CDR2 is FQNNGV. This CDR3 has 13 amino acids. The V end lost 8 bases, the J end lost 2 bases, and 11 bases lay between the germline ends. CDR3: CASPGRSTDTQYF. For the CDR3, the DNA is TGTGCCAGCCCCGGTAGATCCACAGATACGCAGTATTTT.

This sequence joins TRBV5-8 and TRBJ1-1; perhaps TRBD1 as D (6 bases). V was clipped by 5 bases and J by 1 base, with 12 bases between them. Germline CDR1 and CDR2: SGHTS and YDEGEE. This CDR3 has 14 amino acids. The CDR3 sequence: CASSFRTANTEAFF. The CDR3 coding sequence is TGTGCCAGCAGTTTTAGGACAGCGAACACTGAAGCTTTCTTT.

Regarding this clone: A read error may produce the germline difference seen at one junction end. The CDR3 region is CSSSLQGAQPQHF. The CDR3, as DNA: TGTTCCAGCAGCCTACAGGGGGCTCAGCCCCAGCATTTT. V is TRBV7-9 and J is TRBJ1-5; 9 nucleotides align to TRBD1. CDR1 is SEHNR, CDR2 FQNEAQ, per germline (reference sequence). The CDR3 spans 13 residues.

The chain recombines TRBV4-1 with TRBJ1-3, with D uncertain. The ends were cut back, 4 bases at V and 0 bases at J, with 13 bases in the middle. Per the germline V gene, CDR1 is MGHRA and CDR2 is YSYEKL. The CDR3 is made up of 16 amino acids. The CDR3 loop is CASSPPSVSSGNTIYF. The CDR3 nucleotides read TGCGCCAGCAGCCCCCCCTCGGTGTCCTCTGGAAACACCATATATTTT.

J is TRBJ1-3 and V is TRBV4-2; D gene unclear. Germline V gene lookup returns CDR1 LGHNA and CDR2 YNFKEQ. Trimming stripped 1 base from V and 0 bases from J, with 7 bases between. The CDR3 spans 15 residues. In nucleotides, the CDR3 is TGTGCCAGCAGCCAAGGCGAGAGCTCTGGAAACACCATATATTTT. Its translation: CASSQGESSGNTIYF.

The chain joins TRBV7-8 to TRBJ2-5; 9 bases agree with TRBD2. Germline loops: CDR1 SGHVS, CDR2 FQNEAQ. This CDR3 region has 16 residues. J lost 4 bases, V lost 5 bases, and 11 bases had no gene match. In nucleotides, the CDR3 is TGTGCCAGCAGCCTCGGGACTAGCCCCGATAGAGAGACCCAGTACTTC. It codes for CASSLGTSPDRETQYF.

This clone occurred a few times. CDR3 in amino acids: CASSPTGTGGFGYTF. The CDR3 bases are TGTGCCAGCAGTCCTACCGGGACAGGGGGCTTTGGCTACACCTTC. The J gene is TRBJ1-2, the V gene TRBV27; 12 bases map to TRBD1. CDR1 is MNHEY, CDR2 SMNVEV, per germline (reference sequence). Trimming cost V 5 bases and J 7 bases; bases outside gene matches: 8. This CDR3 is 15 amino acids long.

This chain connects TRBV10-3 to TRBJ1-5; D is possibly TRBD1 (5 bases). Trimming stripped 0 bases from V and 1 base from J, with 7 bases between. Germline V gene lookup returns CDR1 ENHRY and CDR2 SYGVKD. The CDR3 has 15 amino acids. The CDR3 loop is CAISESGGSNQPQHF. DNA for the CDR3: TGTGCCATCAGTGAGTCGGGGGGGAGCAATCAGCCCCAGCATTTT.

Only one count was recorded for this clone. J is TRBJ1-1 and V is TRBV4-2, with D hard to call. The CDR3 length is 15 residues. CDR1 is LGHNA, CDR2 YNFKEQ, per germline. V was trimmed by 1 base and J by 1 base, leaving 10 bases between them. The CDR3 DNA reads TGTGCCAGCAGCCAAGTTCAGACTGGGAACACTGAAGCTTTCTTT. It codes for CASSQVQTGNTEAFF.

J is TRBJ1-3 and V is TRBV5-5, with D perhaps matching TRBD1 (5 bases). V was cut by 4 bases and J by 0 bases, with 14 bases left in between. Germline V gene sequence: CDR1 SGHKS, CDR2 YYEKEE (reference sequence). The CDR3 extends over 16 amino acids. CDR3 coding DNA: TGTGCCAGCAGCGCCCAGGGCCCTAGCTCTGGAAACACCATATATTTT. Its protein is CASSAQGPSSGNTIYF.

The V call is TRBV19, the J call TRBJ2-5; 10 nucleotides align to TRBD1. The last part of the DNA fits TRBJ2-7 better; the J call may be wrong. This CDR3 is built from 14 residues. Germline V CDR1 and CDR2: LNHDA, SQIVND (reference sequence). The CDR3 DNA is TGTGCCAGTAGGGGGACAGGGGACCCCCACGAGCAGTACTTC. Translated: CASRGTGDPHEQYF.

The chain joins TRBV7-9 to TRBJ1-3; tentatively, D is TRBD1 (5 bases). CDR3 size: 12 residues. Germline V gives CDR1 SEHNR, CDR2 FQNEAQ (reference sequence). V was shortened by 3 bases and J by 16 bases, with 16 bases between the two germline ends. The CDR3 loop is CASSFSRAAGYF. The DNA for the CDR3 is TGTGCCAGCAGCTTTAGCAGGGCCGCGGGGTATTTT.

A few counts support this clone. This rearrangement joins TRBV19 to TRBJ1-1; tentatively, D is TRBD1 (5 bases). V dropped 6 bases and J dropped 0 bases, with 8 bases sitting between them. The CDR3 has 13 amino acids. The germline CDR1 and CDR2 sequences are LNHDA and SQIVND (reference sequence). This CDR3 reads CASSTGMNTEAFF. The CDR3 region has the DNA TGTGCCAGTAGCACAGGAATGAACACTGAAGCTTTCTTT.

The rearrangement joins TRBV7-9 to TRBJ2-7, with 10 bases matching TRBD2. Germline CDR1 SEHNR, CDR2 FQNEAQ (reference sequence). The CDR3 contains 17 residues. The V gene end was trimmed by 5 bases and the J gene end by 4 bases; junction bases not matched to a gene: 14. CDR3 amino acids: CASSPQGLAGELYEQYF. The CDR3 DNA reads TGTGCCAGCAGCCCTCAAGGGCTAGCGGGAGAGCTATACGAGCAGTACTTC.

This clone came up a few times. The chain employs TRBV27 and TRBJ2-5; 8 bases align to TRBD1. Judging by the DNA end, TRBJ2-7 fits better; the J call may be wrong. Looked up from germline, CDR1 is MNHEY and CDR2 is SMNVEV (reference sequence). The CDR3 extends over 15 amino acids. The CDR3 DNA reads TGTGCCAGCAGTTTATCGACAGGGGAACACTACGAGCAGTACTTC. As protein: CASSLSTGEHYEQYF.

This clone was seen a few times. The chain has TRBV7-9 and TRBJ2-2; 11 bases are a match to TRBD2. The CDR3 sequence is 17 residues long. The germline V gene has CDR1 SEHNR and CDR2 FQNEAQ (reference sequence). Trimming cost V 5 bases and J 0 bases; bases outside gene matches: 5. This CDR3 reads CASSKTSGTTNTGELFF. The CDR3 DNA is TGTGCCAGCAGCAAGACTAGCGGGACGACGAACACCGGGGAGCTGTTTTTT. The complete variable domain, with remaining parts taken from reference TRBV7-9 and TRBJ2-2, reads DTGVSQNPRHKITKRGQNVTFRCDPISEHNRLYWYRQTLGQGPEFLTYFQNEAQLEKSRLLSDRFSAERPKGSFSTLEIQRTEQGDSAMYLCASSKTSGTTNTGELFFGEGSRLTVL.

The rearrangement joins TRBV4-1 to TRBJ1-1; tentative D call: TRBD1 (5 bases). Germline V gene sequence: CDR1 MGHRA, CDR2 YSYEKL. V lost 1 base and J 1 base, leaving 10 bases between the germline ends. CDR3 length: 15 amino acids. The DNA of the CDR3 is TGCGCCAGCAGCCAAGGTATGGGGCCGAACACTGAAGCTTTCTTT. As protein: CASSQGMGPNTEAFF.

This clone was picked up one time. This chain connects TRBV7-3 to TRBJ2-5; TRBD2 is a possible D gene (5 bases). CDR1 and CDR2 from the germline V gene are SGHTA and FQGTGA. Trimming took 6 bases from V and 2 from J, leaving 13 bases between them. CDR3 length: 14 residues. Written as DNA, the CDR3 is TGTGCCAGCAGTCTGGACTCTTTACAAGAGACCCAGTACTTC. Its protein is CASSLDSLQETQYF.

CDR3 residues: CASSSLGGGSKEFF. In DNA, the CDR3 is TGCGCCAGCAGCTCCCTGGGAGGAGGGAGTAAGGAGTTCTTC. The chain links TRBV5-1 to TRBJ2-1; D may be TRBD2 (6 bases). CDR1 SGHRS and CDR2 YFSETQ come from the germline V gene. This CDR3 has 14 amino acids. The V gene lost 3 bases and the J gene lost 14 bases, with 21 bases spanning the gap. The whole variable domain, filled in from reference TRBV5-1 and TRBJ2-1, reads KAGVTQTPRYLIKTRGQQVTLSCSPISGHRSVSWYQQTPGQGLQFLFEYFSETQRNKGNFPGRFSGRQFSNSRSEMNVSTLELGDSALYLCASSSLGGGSKEFFGPGTRLTVL.

The chain employs TRBV2 and TRBJ1-2; no definite D call. CDR1 SNHLY and CDR2 FYNNEI come from the germline V gene. Trimming took off 3 bases at V and 7 bases at J, with 12 bases between the two ends. The CDR3 extends over 13 amino acids. The CDR3 loop reads CASSETFPGGYTF. Here the CDR3 DNA reads TGTGCCAGCAGTGAGACTTTCCCGGGTGGCTACACCTTC. The variable domain in full, with the rest retrieved from reference TRBV2 and TRBJ1-2, is EPEVTQTPSHQVTQMGQEVILRCVPISNHLYFYWYRQILGQKVEFLVSFYNNEISEKSEIFDDQFSVERPDGSNFTLKIRSTKLEDSAMYFCASSETFPGGYTFGSGTRLTVV.

CDR3 sequence: CASSATSGGPVVYEQYF. For the CDR3, the DNA is TGTGCCAGCAGCGCGACTAGCGGGGGACCGGTCGTTTACGAGCAGTACTTC. The chain employs TRBV5-4 and TRBJ2-7; 12 positions match TRBD2. CDR3 size: 17 residues. The ends lost 4 bases at V and 4 bases at J; junction bases unmatched: 12. The germline V gene has CDR1 SGHNT and CDR2 YYREEE (reference sequence). The full variable domain, its missing parts supplied by reference TRBV5-4 and TRBJ2-7, is ETGVTQSPTHLIKTRGQQVTLRCSSQSGHNTVSWYQQALGQGPQFIFQYYREEENGRGNFPPRFSGLQFPNYSSELNVNALELDDSALYLCASSATSGGPVVYEQYFGPGTRLTVT.

The chain is built from TRBV19 and TRBJ2-1; D uncertain. The V end was cut by 5 bases, the J end by 2 bases, with 13 bases between. CDR3 length: 15 residues. Per germline, CDR1 LNHDA and CDR2 SQIVND (reference sequence). The CDR3 bases are TGTGCCAGTAGTCTCGGCGGAGAGGCCTACAATGAGCAGTTCTTC. This encodes CASSLGGEAYNEQFF.

V and J are TRBV28 and TRBJ2-3, with D possibly matching TRBD2 (6 bases). Trimming took 3 bases from V and 0 from J, leaving 16 bases between them. CDR1 and CDR2 (germline): MDHEN, SYDVKM. This CDR3 has 17 amino acids. CDR3 in DNA: TGTGCCAGCAGTTTCCCACTAGCAGACACTAGCACAGATACGCAGTATTTT. Its translation: CASSFPLADTSTDTQYF.

The chain links TRBV28 to TRBJ1-2; 7 bases match TRBD1. Losses at the gene ends were 6 bases for V and 8 bases for J; bases not matched to a gene: 18. The CDR3 spans 16 residues. Germline CDR1 reads MDHEN; CDR2 reads SYDVKM. The CDR3 reads CASRGGQIPVGRGYTF. In DNA form, the CDR3 reads TGTGCCAGCAGGGGGGGACAGATCCCAGTCGGTCGGGGCTACACCTTC.

The CDR3, as DNA: TGTGCCATCAGTGCTCCGGGACAGGTCCTTTACGAGCAGTACTTC. This gives the protein CAISAPGQVLYEQYF. This chain connects TRBV10-3 to TRBJ2-7; 8 bases agree with TRBD1. The CDR3 spans 15 residues. J was trimmed by 4 bases and V by 4 bases; bases with no gene match: 9. The germline V gene encodes CDR1 ENHRY and CDR2 SYGVKD.

The chain has TRBV19 and TRBJ2-2; the match to TRBD2 covers 8 bases. This CDR3 region has 16 residues. Losses at the gene ends were 2 bases for V and 4 bases for J; bases not matched to a gene: 6. In germline, CDR1 is LNHDA, CDR2 SQIVND (reference sequence). CDR3 in DNA: TGTGCCAGTAGTATACCGGGGGGGCGAGGCACCGGGGAGCTGTTTTTT. It translates to CASSIPGGRGTGELFF.

This CDR3 is CASSPSLATNEKLFF. CDR3 nucleotides: TGTGCCAGCAGCCCCTCCCTTGCAACTAATGAAAAACTGTTTTTT. The rearrangement joins TRBV9 to TRBJ1-4, with D unresolved. CDR3 length: 15 residues. Per the germline V gene, CDR1 is SGDLS and CDR2 is YYNGEE. V was trimmed by 4 bases and J by 0 bases, leaving 10 bases between them.

The CDR3 sequence: CASSWDRVGNSPLHF. In DNA, the CDR3 is TGTGCCAGCAGCTGGGACAGGGTTGGGAATTCACCCCTCCACTTT. The V and J genes are TRBV5-4 and TRBJ1-6; 9 nucleotides align to TRBD1. This CDR3 contains 15 residues. The ends lost 3 bases at V and 7 bases at J; junction bases unmatched: 5. Germline V gene sequence: CDR1 SGHNT, CDR2 YYREEE (reference sequence).